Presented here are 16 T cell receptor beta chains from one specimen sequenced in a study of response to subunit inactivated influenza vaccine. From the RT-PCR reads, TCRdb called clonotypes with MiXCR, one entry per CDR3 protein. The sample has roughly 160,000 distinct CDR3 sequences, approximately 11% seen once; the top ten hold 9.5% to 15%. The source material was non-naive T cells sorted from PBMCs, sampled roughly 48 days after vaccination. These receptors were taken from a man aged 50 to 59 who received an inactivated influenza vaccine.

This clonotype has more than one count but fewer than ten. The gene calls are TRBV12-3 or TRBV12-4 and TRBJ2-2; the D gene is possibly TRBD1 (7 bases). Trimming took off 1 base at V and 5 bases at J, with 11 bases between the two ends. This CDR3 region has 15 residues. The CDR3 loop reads CASSLVPGGTGELFF. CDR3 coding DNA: TGTGCCAGCAGTTTAGTTCCAGGGGGGACCGGGGAGCTGTTTTTT.

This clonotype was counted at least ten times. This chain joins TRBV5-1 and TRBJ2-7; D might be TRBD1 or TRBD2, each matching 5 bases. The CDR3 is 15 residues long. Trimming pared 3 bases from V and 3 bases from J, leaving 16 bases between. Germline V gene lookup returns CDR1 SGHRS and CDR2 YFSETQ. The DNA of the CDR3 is TGCGCCAGCAGCTCCACGCCGGGACGGAACTACGAGCAGTACTTC. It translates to CASSSTPGRNYEQYF.

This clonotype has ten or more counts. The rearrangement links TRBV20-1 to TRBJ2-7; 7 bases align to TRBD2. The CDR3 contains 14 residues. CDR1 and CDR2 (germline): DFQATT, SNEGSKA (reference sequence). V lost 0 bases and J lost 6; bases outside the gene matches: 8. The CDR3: CSARDFGSGREQYF. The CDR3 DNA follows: TGCAGTGCTAGAGATTTTGGTAGCGGGCGCGAGCAGTACTTC.

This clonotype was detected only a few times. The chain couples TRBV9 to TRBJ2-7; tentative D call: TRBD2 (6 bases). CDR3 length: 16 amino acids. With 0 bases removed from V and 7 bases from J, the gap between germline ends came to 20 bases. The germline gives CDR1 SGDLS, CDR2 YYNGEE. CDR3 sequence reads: CASSVGSSGPLVEQYF. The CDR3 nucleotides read TGTGCCAGCAGCGTAGGGAGTAGCGGTCCCCTGGTTGAGCAGTACTTC. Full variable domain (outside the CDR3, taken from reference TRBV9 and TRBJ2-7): DSGVTQTPKHLITATGQRVTLRCSPRSGDLSVYWYQQSLDQGLQFLIQYYNGEERAKGNILERFSAQQFPDLHSELNLSSLELGDSALYFCASSVGSSGPLVEQYFGPGTRLTVT.

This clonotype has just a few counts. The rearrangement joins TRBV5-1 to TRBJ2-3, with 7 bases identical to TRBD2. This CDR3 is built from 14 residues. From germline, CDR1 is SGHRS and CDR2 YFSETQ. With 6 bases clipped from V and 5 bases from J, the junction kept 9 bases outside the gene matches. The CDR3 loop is CASTFSGLRDTQYF. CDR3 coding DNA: TGCGCCAGCACCTTTTCGGGACTAAGAGATACGCAGTATTTT.

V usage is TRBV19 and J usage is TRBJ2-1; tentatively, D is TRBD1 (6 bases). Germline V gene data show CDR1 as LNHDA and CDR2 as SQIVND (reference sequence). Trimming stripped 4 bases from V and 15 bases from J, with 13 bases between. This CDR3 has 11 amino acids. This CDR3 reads CASSREKGVFF. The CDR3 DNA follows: TGTGCCAGTAGTAGGGAAAAGGGGGTGTTCTTC.

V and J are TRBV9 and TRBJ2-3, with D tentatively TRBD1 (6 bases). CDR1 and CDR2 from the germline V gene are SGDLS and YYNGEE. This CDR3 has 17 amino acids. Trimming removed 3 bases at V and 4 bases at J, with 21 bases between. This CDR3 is CASSATPQGGLADTQYF. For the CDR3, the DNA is TGTGCCAGCAGCGCTACCCCACAAGGGGGTCTGGCAGATACGCAGTATTTT.

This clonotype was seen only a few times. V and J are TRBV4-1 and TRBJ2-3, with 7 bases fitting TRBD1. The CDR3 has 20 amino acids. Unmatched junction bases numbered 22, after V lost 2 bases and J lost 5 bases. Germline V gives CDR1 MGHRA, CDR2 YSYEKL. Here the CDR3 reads CASSQPRLRSSEGAIDTQYF. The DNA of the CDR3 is TGCGCCAGCAGCCAACCGAGACTCCGGTCCTCTGAGGGGGCGATAGATACGCAGTATTTT.

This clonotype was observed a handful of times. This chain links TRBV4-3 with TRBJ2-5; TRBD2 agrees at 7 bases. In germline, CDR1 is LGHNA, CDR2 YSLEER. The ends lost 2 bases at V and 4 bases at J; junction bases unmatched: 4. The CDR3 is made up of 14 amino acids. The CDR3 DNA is TGCGCCAGCAGCCAATTCCTAGCGGCAGAGACCCAGTACTTC. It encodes CASSQFLAAETQYF.

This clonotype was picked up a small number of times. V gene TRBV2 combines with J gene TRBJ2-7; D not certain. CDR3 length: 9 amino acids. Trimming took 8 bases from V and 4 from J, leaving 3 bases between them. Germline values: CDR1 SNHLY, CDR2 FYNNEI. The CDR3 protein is CASGYEQYF. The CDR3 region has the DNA TGTGCCAGCGGTTACGAGCAGTACTTC. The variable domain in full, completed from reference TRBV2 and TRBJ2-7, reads EPEVTQTPSHQVTQMGQEVILRCVPISNHLYFYWYRQILGQKVEFLVSFYNNEISEKSEIFDDQFSVERPDGSNFTLKIRSTKLEDSAMYFCASGYEQYFGPGTRLTVT.

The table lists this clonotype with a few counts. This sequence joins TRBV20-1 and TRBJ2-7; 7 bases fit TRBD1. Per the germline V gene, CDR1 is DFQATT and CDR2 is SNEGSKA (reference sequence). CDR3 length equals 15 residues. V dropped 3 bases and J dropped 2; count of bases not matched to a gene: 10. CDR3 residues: CSARSDRETPYEQYF. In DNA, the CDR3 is TGCAGTGCTAGGTCCGACAGGGAGACCCCCTACGAGCAGTACTTC.

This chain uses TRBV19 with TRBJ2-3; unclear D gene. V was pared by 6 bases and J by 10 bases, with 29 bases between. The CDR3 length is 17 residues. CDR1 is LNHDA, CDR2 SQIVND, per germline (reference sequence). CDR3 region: CASSQQGWARPPYPQYF. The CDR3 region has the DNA TGTGCCAGTAGCCAACAAGGCTGGGCACGGCCCCCCTATCCGCAGTATTTT.

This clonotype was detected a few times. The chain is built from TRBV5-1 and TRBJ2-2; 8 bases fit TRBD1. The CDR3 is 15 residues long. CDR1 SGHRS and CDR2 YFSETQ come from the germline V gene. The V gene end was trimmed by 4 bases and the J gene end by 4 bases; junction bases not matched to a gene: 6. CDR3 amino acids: CASSPDRVGTGELFF. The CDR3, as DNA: TGCGCCAGCAGCCCGGACAGGGTAGGCACCGGGGAGCTGTTTTTT.

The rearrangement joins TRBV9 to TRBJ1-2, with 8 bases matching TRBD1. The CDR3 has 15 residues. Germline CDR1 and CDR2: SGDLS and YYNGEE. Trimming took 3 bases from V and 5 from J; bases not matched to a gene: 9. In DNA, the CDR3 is TGTGCCAGCAGCGCTCAGACAGGGGTCGGGTATGGCTACACCTTC. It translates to CASSAQTGVGYGYTF.

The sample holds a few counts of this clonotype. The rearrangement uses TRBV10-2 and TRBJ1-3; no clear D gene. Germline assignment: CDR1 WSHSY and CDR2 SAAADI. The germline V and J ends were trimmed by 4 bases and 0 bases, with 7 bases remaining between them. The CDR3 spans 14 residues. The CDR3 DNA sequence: TGCGCCAGCAGTGTTATGGCCTCTGGAAACACCATATATTTT. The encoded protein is CASSVMASGNTIYF.

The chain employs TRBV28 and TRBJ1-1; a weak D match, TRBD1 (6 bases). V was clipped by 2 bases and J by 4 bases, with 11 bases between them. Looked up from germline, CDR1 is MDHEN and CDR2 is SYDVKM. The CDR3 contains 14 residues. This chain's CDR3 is CASSLTGLATEAFF. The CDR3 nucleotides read TGTGCCAGCAGTTTAACAGGGTTGGCCACTGAAGCTTTCTTT. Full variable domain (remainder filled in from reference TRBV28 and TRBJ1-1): DVKVTQSSRYLVKRTGEKVFLECVQDMDHENMFWYRQDPGLGLRLIYFSYDVKMKEKGDIPEGYSVSREKKERFSLILESASTNQTSMYLCASSLTGLATEAFFGQGTRLTVV.